Below, 10 T cell receptor beta chains from the same sample are listed, as sequenced in a study of blood T cell repertoires in COVID-19. Measured with immunoSEQ multiplex PCR; TCRdb has only the in-frame clones, and not every one. The sample holds about 250,000 clones, around 84% seen once. The sample taken for sequencing was PBMCs or T cells enriched from blood (not recorded which). The origin of the receptors is a man aged 18 to 29 who had recovered from COVID-19.

The V and J genes are TRBV20-1 and TRBJ1-5; D might be TRBD1 (6 bases). CDR3 length equals 14 residues. Per germline, CDR1 DFQATT and CDR2 SNEGSKA (reference sequence). Trimming removed 3 bases from V and 3 bases from J, with 12 bases in between. The CDR3 reads CSASNRDPNQPQHF. DNA for the CDR3: TGCAGTGCTAGTAACAGGGACCCCAATCAGCCCCAGCATTTT.

This clone was observed a handful of times. This sample also contains other DNA sequences that code for the same CDR3. The rearrangement links TRBV12-3 or TRBV12-4 to TRBJ1-5; no definite D call. V gave up 2 bases and J gave up 6 bases, with 8 bases separating them. This CDR3 spans 13 amino acids. In DNA, the CDR3 is TGTGCCAGCAGTTTAACGGGTGGTCAGCCCCAGCATTTT. This gives the protein CASSLTGGQPQHF.

The chain carries TRBV15 and TRBJ1-5, with D maybe TRBD1 (5 bases). The CDR3 has 13 residues. The germline CDR1 and CDR2 sequences are LNHNV and YYDKDF (reference sequence). V lost 1 base, J lost 7 bases, and 8 bases lay in between. For the CDR3, the DNA is TGTGCCACCAGCAGAGGGGGGGAACAGCCCCAGCATTTT. Encoded protein: CATSRGGEQPQHF.

The chain couples TRBV25-1 to TRBJ1-2, with a tentative D call TRBD1 (6 bases). The CDR3 spans 14 residues. The germline CDR1 and CDR2 sequences are MGHDK and SYGVNS. V lost 6 bases to trimming and J lost 4 bases, with 15 bases between them. The CDR3 reads CASRGTGISYGYTF. The DNA of the CDR3 is TGTGCCAGCAGGGGAACAGGGATTAGCTATGGCTACACCTTC.

The J gene is TRBJ2-1, the V gene TRBV5-1; tentative D call: TRBD2 (6 bases). Germline-derived CDR1 and CDR2 are SGHRS and YFSETQ. The length of the CDR3 is 15 residues. V was clipped by 4 bases and J by 6 bases, with 17 bases between them. CDR3 sequence reads: CASSPPGGNGNEQFF. CDR3 bases: TGCGCCAGCAGCCCCCCCGGAGGGAATGGCAATGAGCAGTTCTTC. The entire variable domain, with the rest obtained from reference TRBV5-1 and TRBJ2-1, is as follows: KAGVTQTPRYLIKTRGQQVTLSCSPISGHRSVSWYQQTPGQGLQFLFEYFSETQRNKGNFPGRFSGRQFSNSRSEMNVSTLELGDSALYLCASSPPGGNGNEQFFGPGTRLTVL.

This clone was seen once. The chain carries TRBV6-5 and TRBJ1-4; D gene uncertain. CDR1 MNHEY and CDR2 SVGAGI come from the germline V gene. V was shortened by 0 bases and J by 7 bases, with 3 bases between the two germline ends. The CDR3 sequence is 12 residues long. CDR3 nucleotides: TGTGCCAGCAGTTACTCGCGTGAAAAACTGTTTTTT. Translating it yields CASSYSREKLFF.

The CDR3 protein is CASSLKGQAAYEQYF. Here the CDR3 DNA reads TGTGCCAGCAGTCTGAAGGGGCAGGCTGCCTACGAGCAGTACTTC. The chain combines TRBV27 with TRBJ2-7; a weak D match, TRBD1 (5 bases). The CDR3 has 15 amino acids. V was pared by 5 bases and J by 2 bases, with 16 bases between. Germline V gene lookup returns CDR1 MNHEY and CDR2 SMNVEV (reference sequence).

CDR3 in amino acids: CASNRDRSYEQYF. DNA for the CDR3: TGCGCCAGCAACCGGGACAGATCATACGAGCAGTACTTC. This sequence joins TRBV23-1 and TRBJ2-7; TRBD1 matches 7 bases. TRBV23-1 is placed among ORFs of uncertain function. This CDR3 has 13 amino acids. J gave up 4 bases and V 7 bases, and 7 bases lay outside the gene matches.

The chain links TRBV7-9 to TRBJ2-7; D unresolved. CDR1 is SEHNR, CDR2 FQNEAQ, per germline (reference sequence). V shed 5 bases and J shed 6 bases, with 11 bases lying between them. The CDR3 is 12 amino acids. For the CDR3, the DNA is TGTGCCAGCAGCATCGACTTTATCGAGCAGTACTTC. This codes for CASSIDFIEQYF.

The chain has TRBV4-1 and TRBJ2-7; 7 bases map to TRBD1. The germline gives CDR1 MGHRA, CDR2 YSYEKL. The CDR3 length is 13 residues. The junction had 7 bases not matched to a gene; V was cut back by 4 bases and J by 7 bases. Written as DNA, the CDR3 is TGCGCCAGCAGCCTCGGGACAGAAGGGGAGCAGTACTTC. As protein: CASSLGTEGEQYF.